This T cell receptor (beta chain) comes out of a study of T-cell memory formation after mild COVID-19. Germline lookup yields CDR1 MNHEY and CDR2 SMNVEV (reference sequence). The CDR3 loop spans 13 amino acids. The germline V and J ends were trimmed by 6 bases and 7 bases, with 15 bases remaining between them. A word on this clonotype: Its antigen is not identified.

One entry per CDR3 protein results from TCRdb running MiXCR on the 5' RACE reads. The repertoire includes 450,000 to 650,000 distinct CDR3 sequences, approximately 19% of them detected once, and approximately 12% sits in the top ten. Findings and limits, study-wide: CD4+ contracting clones were mainly CM and EM; CD8+ ones, EMRA. Among clones contracting day 15 to 85, CD4/CD8 was balanced, whereas later expanders leaned CD4+.

Sequencing was performed on PBMCs or a T cell subset sorted from them (not recorded which). The sequence came from an adult woman who had mild COVID-19 (a few samples of this study predate the infection). Cell type and time point are not known. The chain has TRBV27 and TRBJ1-1; no reliable D call. CDR3: CASSARPAGEAFF. The CDR3 DNA follows: TGTGCCAGCAGCGCCCGACCCGCCGGTGAAGCTTTCTTT.